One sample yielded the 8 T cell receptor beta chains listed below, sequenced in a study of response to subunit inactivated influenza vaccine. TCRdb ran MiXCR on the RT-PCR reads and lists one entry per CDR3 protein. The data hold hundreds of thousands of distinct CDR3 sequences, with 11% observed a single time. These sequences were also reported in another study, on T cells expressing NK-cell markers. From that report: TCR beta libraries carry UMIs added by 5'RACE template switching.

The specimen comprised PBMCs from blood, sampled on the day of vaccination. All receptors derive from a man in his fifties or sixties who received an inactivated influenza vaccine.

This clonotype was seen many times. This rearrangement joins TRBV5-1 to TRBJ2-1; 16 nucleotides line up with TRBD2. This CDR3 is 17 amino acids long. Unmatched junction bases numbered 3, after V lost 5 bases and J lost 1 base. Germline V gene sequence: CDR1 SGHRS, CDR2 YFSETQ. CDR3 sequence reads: CASRGLAGGSSYNEQFF. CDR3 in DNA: TGCGCCAGCAGGGGACTAGCGGGAGGGTCTTCCTACAATGAGCAGTTCTTC.

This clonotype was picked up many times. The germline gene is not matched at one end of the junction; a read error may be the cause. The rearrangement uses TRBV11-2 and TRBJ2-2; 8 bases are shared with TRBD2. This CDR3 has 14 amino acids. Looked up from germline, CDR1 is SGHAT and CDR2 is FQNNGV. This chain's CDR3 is CASSYSGNAGELFF. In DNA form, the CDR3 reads TGTGCCAGCAGCTATAGCGGGAACGCCGGGGAGCTGTTTTTT.

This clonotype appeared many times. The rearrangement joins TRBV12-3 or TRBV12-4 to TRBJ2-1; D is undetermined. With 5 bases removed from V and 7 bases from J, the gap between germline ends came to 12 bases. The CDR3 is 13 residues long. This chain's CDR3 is CASSPTGENEQFF. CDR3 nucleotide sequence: TGTGCCAGCAGTCCCACCGGAGAGAATGAGCAGTTCTTC.

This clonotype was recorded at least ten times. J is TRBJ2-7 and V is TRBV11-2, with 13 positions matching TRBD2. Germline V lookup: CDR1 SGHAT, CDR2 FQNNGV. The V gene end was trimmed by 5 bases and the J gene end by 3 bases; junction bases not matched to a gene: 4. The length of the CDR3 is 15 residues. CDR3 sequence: CASSQGLAGNYEQYF. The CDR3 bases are TGTGCCAGCAGCCAGGGACTAGCGGGGAACTACGAGCAGTACTTC.

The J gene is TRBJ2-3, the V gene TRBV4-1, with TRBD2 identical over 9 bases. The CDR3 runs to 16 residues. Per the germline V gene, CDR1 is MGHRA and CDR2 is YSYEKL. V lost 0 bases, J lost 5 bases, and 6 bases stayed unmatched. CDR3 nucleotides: TGCGCCAGCAGCCAAGATAGGGCGGGGGGGCAAGATACGCAGTATTTT. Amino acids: CASSQDRAGGQDTQYF.

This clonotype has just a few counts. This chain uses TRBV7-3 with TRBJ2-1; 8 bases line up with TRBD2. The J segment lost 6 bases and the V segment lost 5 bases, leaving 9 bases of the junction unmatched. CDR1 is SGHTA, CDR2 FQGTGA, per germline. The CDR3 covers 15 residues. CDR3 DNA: TGTGCCAGCAGCGAGACTAGCGTTAGTGGCAATGAGCAGTTCTTC. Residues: CASSETSVSGNEQFF.

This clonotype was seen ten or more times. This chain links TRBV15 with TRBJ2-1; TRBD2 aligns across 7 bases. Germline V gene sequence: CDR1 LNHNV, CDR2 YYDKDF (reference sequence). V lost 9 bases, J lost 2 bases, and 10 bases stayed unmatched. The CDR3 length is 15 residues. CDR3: CATKVLAGAYNEQFF. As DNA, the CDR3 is TGTGCCACTAAAGTCCTTGCGGGGGCCTACAATGAGCAGTTCTTC.

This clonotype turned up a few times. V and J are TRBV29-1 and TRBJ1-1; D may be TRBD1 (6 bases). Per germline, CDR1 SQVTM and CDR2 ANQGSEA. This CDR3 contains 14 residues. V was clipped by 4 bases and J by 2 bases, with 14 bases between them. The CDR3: CSVGRRGKNTEAFF. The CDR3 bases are TGCAGCGTTGGTCGCAGGGGCAAAAACACTGAAGCTTTCTTT.